These T cell receptor beta chains were read from a single sample in a study of cytomegalovirus exposure and HLA in healthy donors. Method: immunoSEQ multiplex PCR; TCRdb's copy keeps in-frame clones and lacks some. Seen here are some 150,000 clones, about four fifths observed once, and the top ten hold 0.85% to 1.4%. Input material: PBMCs. The receptors were gathered from a male donor in good health and CMV-seronegative. The CDR3 runs from the conserved cysteine through the conserved F or W. The D gene is left open where the match is weak. Expanded clones are given a class, and other clones once, few, many or no size at all.

abundance: NA; j_gene: TRBJ2-3; v_gene: TRBV7-9; d_gene: NA; CDR3aa: CASSLSSGTDTQYF; CDR3nt: TGTGCCAGCAGCTTAAGTAGCGGCACAGATACGCAGTATTTT
abundance: NA; j_gene: TRBJ2-7; v_gene: TRBV4-2; d_gene: NA; CDR3aa: CASSQDTQAISYEQYF; CDR3nt: TGTGCCAGCAGCCAAGATACACAGGCGATCTCCTACGAGCAGTACTTC
abundance: NA; j_gene: TRBJ2-3; v_gene: TRBV13; d_gene: TRBD2; CDR3aa: CASSPLAGGTDTQYF; CDR3nt: TGTGCCAGCAGCCCACTAGCGGGGGGGACAGATACGCAGTATTTT
abundance: NA; j_gene: TRBJ2-7; v_gene: TRBV6-5; d_gene: NA; CDR3aa: CASSYSMGLEQYF; CDR3nt: TGTGCCAGCAGTTACTCGATGGGCCTCGAGCAGTACTTC
abundance: few; j_gene: TRBJ2-7; v_gene: TRBV5-1; d_gene: TRBD2; CDR3aa: CASRPTSGGFEQYF; CDR3nt: TGCGCCAGCAGACCTACTAGCGGGGGGTTCGAGCAGTACTTC
abundance: NA; j_gene: TRBJ1-2; v_gene: TRBV10-3; d_gene: NA; CDR3aa: CAISESGPTNYGYTF; CDR3nt: TGTGCCATCAGTGAGTCCGGTCCAACTAACTATGGCTACACCTTC
abundance: NA; j_gene: TRBJ1-6; v_gene: TRBV7-2; d_gene: NA; CDR3aa: CASSPLAGVLDSPLHF; CDR3nt: TGTGCCAGCAGCCCCCTCGCGGGGGTACTAGATTCACCCCTCCACTTT
abundance: NA; j_gene: TRBJ1-6; v_gene: TRBV27; d_gene: TRBD1; CDR3aa: CASSSDRATFYNSPLHF; CDR3nt: TGTGCCAGCAGTTCAGACAGGGCAACTTTTTATAATTCACCCCTCCATTTT
abundance: NA; j_gene: TRBJ2-5; v_gene: TRBV9; d_gene: TRBD1; CDR3aa: CASSVGRQGAQETQYF; CDR3nt: TGTGCCAGCAGCGTAGGGAGACAGGGGGCTCAGGAGACCCAGTACTTC
abundance: NA; j_gene: TRBJ2-3; v_gene: TRBV11-3; d_gene: NA; CDR3aa: CASSTRTVRTDTQYF; CDR3nt: TGTGCCAGCAGCACAAGGACAGTACGCACAGATACGCAGTATTTT
abundance: NA; j_gene: TRBJ2-5; v_gene: TRBV30; d_gene: TRBD2; CDR3aa: CAWSVGLAGSQETQYF; CDR3nt: TGTGCCTGGAGTGTAGGGCTAGCGGGGTCCCAAGAGACCCAGTACTTC
abundance: NA; j_gene: TRBJ1-2; v_gene: TRBV23-1; d_gene: TRBD1; CDR3aa: CACSGTGKENYGYTF; CDR3nt: TGCGCCTGCTCCGGGACAGGGAAGGAGAACTATGGCTACACCTTC
abundance: NA; j_gene: TRBJ2-2; v_gene: TRBV4-1; d_gene: TRBD2; CDR3aa: CASSRTGTMNTGELFF; CDR3nt: TGCGCCAGCAGCCGTACCGGGACTATGAACACCGGGGAGCTGTTTTTT
abundance: once; j_gene: TRBJ2-1; v_gene: TRBV27; d_gene: TRBD2; CDR3aa: CASILRGGYYNEQFF; CDR3nt: TGTGCCAGCATTCTACGGGGGGGCTACTACAATGAGCAGTTCTTC
abundance: once; j_gene: TRBJ2-7; v_gene: TRBV10-3; d_gene: NA; CDR3aa: CAISASDKAYEQYF; CDR3nt: TGTGCCATCAGTGCTTCCGACAAGGCCTACGAGCAGTACTTC
abundance: few; j_gene: TRBJ1-1; v_gene: TRBV9; d_gene: NA; CDR3aa: CASSVAWGGDTEAFF; CDR3nt: TGTGCCAGCAGCGTAGCATGGGGAGGGGACACTGAAGCTTTCTTT
abundance: NA; j_gene: TRBJ1-1; v_gene: TRBV27; d_gene: NA; CDR3aa: CASSSLGALNTEAFF; CDR3nt: TGTGCCAGCAGTTCGTTGGGGGCCCTGAACACTGAAGCTTTCTTT
abundance: NA; j_gene: TRBJ1-1; v_gene: TRBV2; d_gene: TRBD1; CDR3aa: CASSERDRGRVNTEAFF; CDR3nt: TGTGCCAGCAGTGAAAGGGACAGGGGGCGCGTGAACACTGAAGCTTTCTTT
abundance: NA; j_gene: TRBJ2-1; v_gene: TRBV5-4; d_gene: NA; CDR3aa: CASSLAGVLNEQFF; CDR3nt: TGTGCCAGCAGCTTGGCGGGGGTGCTCAATGAGCAGTTCTTC
abundance: NA; j_gene: TRBJ1-1; v_gene: TRBV28; d_gene: TRBD1; CDR3aa: CASSLTGSLNTEAFF; CDR3nt: TGTGCCAGCAGTTTGACAGGGTCCCTGAACACTGAAGCTTTCTTT
abundance: NA; j_gene: TRBJ2-3; v_gene: TRBV6-1; d_gene: TRBD2; CDR3aa: CASSALAGSSDTQYF; CDR3nt: TGTGCCAGCAGTGCCCTAGCGGGGTCCTCAGATACGCAGTATTTT
abundance: NA; j_gene: TRBJ2-3; v_gene: TRBV5-4; d_gene: NA; CDR3aa: CASSLYLDTQYF; CDR3nt: TGTGCCAGCAGCTTGTACTTGGATACGCAGTATTTT
abundance: NA; j_gene: TRBJ1-6; v_gene: TRBV18; d_gene: TRBD1; CDR3aa: CASSLGTGNDSPLHF; CDR3nt: TGTGCCAGCTCGCTCGGGACAGGGAACGATTCACCCCTCCACTTT
abundance: NA; j_gene: TRBJ1-2; v_gene: TRBV4-1; d_gene: NA; CDR3aa: CASSQLDSPNYGYTF; CDR3nt: TGCGCCAGCAGCCAACTCGACAGTCCCAACTATGGCTACACCTTC
abundance: NA; j_gene: TRBJ2-6; v_gene: TRBV19; d_gene: TRBD1; CDR3aa: CASSTDRAGANVLTF; CDR3nt: TGTGCCAGTAGTACCGACAGGGCCGGGGCCAACGTCCTGACTTTC
abundance: NA; j_gene: TRBJ2-1; v_gene: TRBV30; d_gene: NA; CDR3aa: CAWSAGNEQFF; CDR3nt: TGTGCCTGGTCCGCAGGGAATGAGCAGTTCTTC
abundance: NA; j_gene: TRBJ2-6; v_gene: TRBV19; d_gene: TRBD1; CDR3aa: CASSIGFGTGSPGANVLTF; CDR3nt: TGTGCCAGTAGTATAGGCTTCGGGACAGGGTCCCCTGGGGCCAACGTCCTGACTTTC
abundance: few; j_gene: TRBJ2-3; v_gene: TRBV6-5; d_gene: NA; CDR3aa: CASSSRLTDTQYF; CDR3nt: TGTGCCAGCAGTTCGCGACTCACAGATACGCAGTATTTT
abundance: once; j_gene: TRBJ2-6; v_gene: TRBV9; d_gene: TRBD1; CDR3aa: CASSPSGRTGGANVLTF; CDR3nt: TGTGCCAGCAGCCCCTCGGGTAGGACAGGTGGGGCCAACGTCCTGACTTTC
abundance: few; j_gene: TRBJ2-7; v_gene: TRBV5-1; d_gene: NA; CDR3aa: CASSFSQGDEQYF; CDR3nt: TGCGCCAGCAGCTTTAGCCAGGGTGACGAGCAGTACTTC
abundance: NA; j_gene: TRBJ2-1; v_gene: TRBV29-1; d_gene: TRBD2; CDR3aa: CSVPGTSGGLSSYNEQFF; CDR3nt: TGCAGCGTGCCCGGGACTAGCGGGGGACTGAGCTCCTACAATGAGCAGTTCTTC
abundance: NA; j_gene: TRBJ2-7; v_gene: TRBV9; d_gene: TRBD1; CDR3aa: CASSGTGASDEQYF; CDR3nt: TGTGCCAGCAGCGGGACAGGGGCTTCCGACGAGCAGTACTTC
abundance: NA; j_gene: TRBJ1-2; v_gene: TRBV19; d_gene: NA; CDR3aa: CASRPPGSTGGYTF; CDR3nt: TGTGCCAGTAGGCCTCCCGGGTCCACGGGGGGCTACACCTTC
abundance: NA; j_gene: TRBJ2-5; v_gene: TRBV5-1; d_gene: NA; CDR3aa: CASSSDWGTETQYF; CDR3nt: TGCGCCAGCAGTTCGGACTGGGGAACAGAGACCCAGTACTTC
abundance: NA; j_gene: TRBJ1-2; v_gene: TRBV25-1; d_gene: NA; CDR3aa: CASSESGGAGGYTF; CDR3nt: TGTGCCAGCAGTGAATCGGGGGGGGCTGGGGGCTACACCTTC
abundance: NA; j_gene: TRBJ2-2; v_gene: TRBV5-4; d_gene: TRBD2; CDR3aa: CASSLRSGGGNTGELFF; CDR3nt: TGTGCCAGCAGCCTGCGGAGCGGGGGGGGGAACACCGGGGAGCTGTTTTTT
abundance: NA; j_gene: TRBJ2-5; v_gene: TRBV6-5; d_gene: TRBD1; CDR3aa: CASSSFGQGIETQYF; CDR3nt: TGTGCCAGCAGTTCATTTGGACAGGGGATAGAGACCCAGTACTTC